The next 23 T cell receptor beta chains were all read from a single sample in a study of response to subunit inactivated influenza vaccine. TCRdb re-called the RT-PCR reads through MiXCR, storing one row per CDR3 protein. Of fewer than 400,000 distinct CDR3 sequences listed, less than 25% are singletons. The sequences come from PBMCs from blood, collected 21 months after vaccination. The receptors were sampled from a man between 50 and 75 years old who received an inactivated influenza vaccine.

The chain employs TRBV6-5 and TRBJ1-1; TRBD1 matches 10 bases. Germline assignment: CDR1 MNHEY and CDR2 SVGAGI. There are 17 residues in the CDR3. V trimming: 2 bases; J trimming: 0 bases; junction bases outside the gene matches: 6. The CDR3 here is CASSYGQGVTMNTEAFF. CDR3 DNA sequence: TGTGCCAGCAGTTACGGACAGGGGGTAACTATGAACACTGAAGCTTTCTTT.

This chain uses TRBV5-1 with TRBJ2-5; 7 bases fit TRBD2. The CDR3 consists of 14 residues. The V segment lost 2 bases and the J segment 1 base; nucleotides outside the gene matches: 2. CDR1 is SGHRS, CDR2 YFSETQ, per germline. The CDR3 DNA reads as TGCGCCAGCAGCTTCGGGACTACCCAAGAGACCCAGTACTTC. Translated, it gives CASSFGTTQETQYF.

V gene TRBV3-1 combines with J gene TRBJ1-5; D is unclear. CDR1 LGHDT and CDR2 YNNKEL come from the germline V gene (reference sequence). V lost 0 bases to trimming and J lost 7 bases, with 7 bases between them. This CDR3 is 13 amino acids long. CDR3: CASSQDIMQPQHF. For the CDR3, the DNA is TGTGCCAGCAGCCAAGATATTATGCAGCCCCAGCATTTT. The whole variable domain, remainder taken from reference TRBV3-1 and TRBJ1-5, is DTAVSQTPKYLVTQMGNDKSIKCEQNLGHDTMYWYKQDSKKFLKIMFSYNNKELIINETVPNRFSPKSPDKAHLNLHINSLELGDSAVYFCASSQDIMQPQHFGDGTRLSIL.

V usage is TRBV9 and J usage is TRBJ2-4; D unclear. V lost 0 bases and J 2 bases, leaving 9 bases between the germline ends. The germline CDR1 and CDR2 sequences are SGDLS and YYNGEE. The CDR3 is 15 residues long. CDR3 protein: CASSVGFGPKNIQYF. CDR3 coding DNA: TGTGCCAGCAGCGTAGGCTTTGGTCCCAAAAACATTCAGTACTTC.

The chain couples TRBV5-1 to TRBJ1-1, with D possibly matching TRBD1 (5 bases). CDR3 length: 15 amino acids. Germline CDR1 reads SGHRS; CDR2 reads YFSETQ. V shed 3 bases and J shed 0 bases, with 12 bases lying between them. The CDR3 nucleotides are TGCGCCAGCAGCTCGGGGGACTATGTGAACACTGAAGCTTTCTTT. Translated: CASSSGDYVNTEAFF.

This clonotype was seen a few times. The CDR3 region is CASSSGQERFYSNQPQHF. CDR3 nucleotide sequence: TGTGCCAGCAGTTCGGGACAGGAAAGATTCTATAGCAATCAGCCCCAGCATTTT. V and J are TRBV28 and TRBJ1-5, with TRBD1 matching 8 bases. V was pared by 4 bases and J by 0 bases, with 11 bases of the junction left unmatched. From germline, CDR1 is MDHEN and CDR2 SYDVKM. The CDR3 spans 18 residues.

This clonotype was seen just once. This chain links TRBV23-1 with TRBJ2-7; 8 bases map to TRBD1. TRBV23-1 has ORF status, its function being uncertain. Losses at the gene ends were 4 bases for V and 7 bases for J; bases not matched to a gene: 6. The CDR3 loop spans 13 amino acids. The CDR3: CASSRDRIGEQYF. CDR3 DNA sequence: TGCGCCAGCAGTCGGGACAGGATAGGGGAGCAGTACTTC.

The chain employs TRBV20-1 and TRBJ2-5, with TRBD1 identical over 9 bases. J lost 5 bases, V lost 6 bases, and 10 bases had no gene match. The CDR3 length is 14 residues. Germline CDR1 DFQATT, CDR2 SNEGSKA (reference sequence). CDR3 amino acids: CSATTGGGVETQYF. Here the CDR3 DNA reads TGCAGTGCCACGACAGGGGGGGGAGTGGAGACCCAGTACTTC.

In DNA form, the CDR3 reads TGTGCCAGCGGAATCTCCTATAATTCACCCCTCCACTTT. Translated: CASGISYNSPLHF. The chain is built from TRBV2 and TRBJ1-6; D not certain. Germline V gene lookup returns CDR1 SNHLY and CDR2 FYNNEI. The CDR3 is 13 amino acids. V gave up 8 bases and J gave up 0 bases, with 5 bases separating them.

This chain uses TRBV3-1 with TRBJ2-2; D remains ambiguous. The V and J ends lost 1 base and 0 bases respectively, with 9 bases between them. This CDR3 comprises 16 residues. Per the germline V gene, CDR1 is LGHDT and CDR2 is YNNKEL (reference sequence). CDR3 sequence (DNA): TGTGCCAGCAGCCAAGTACGACAAGCGAACACCGGGGAGCTGTTTTTT. It yields the protein CASSQVRQANTGELFF.

In its sample, this clonotype was seen a few times. The rearrangement uses TRBV20-1 and TRBJ1-1; 7 bases agree with TRBD1. V was pared by 1 base and J by 4 bases, with 15 bases of the junction left unmatched. The CDR3 contains 17 residues. The germline V gene has CDR1 DFQATT and CDR2 SNEGSKA (reference sequence). The CDR3 DNA sequence: TGCAGTGCTAGAGGACCGACAGGGAAGCTCGGGGGCACTGAAGCTTTCTTT. This translates into CSARGPTGKLGGTEAFF.

The chain recombines TRBV6-2 or TRBV6-3 with TRBJ1-2; 7 bases are a match to TRBD1. After removal of 8 bases from V and 6 bases from J, the junction contained 3 bases not matched to a gene. The CDR3 is 11 amino acids. Germline V gives CDR1 MNHEY, CDR2 SVGEGT. The CDR3 DNA reads TGTGCCAGCGATACAGGGGATGGCTACACCTTC. Amino acid sequence: CASDTGDGYTF.

The chain is built from TRBV6-6 and TRBJ2-7; perhaps TRBD2 as D (6 bases). The CDR3 is made up of 13 amino acids. Germline V CDR1 and CDR2: MNHNY, SVGAGI (reference sequence). Trimming took off 4 bases at V and 5 bases at J, with 12 bases between the two ends. This CDR3 reads CASSLASADEQYF. DNA for the CDR3: TGTGCCAGCAGTTTGGCTAGCGCGGACGAGCAGTACTTC.

CDR3: CASSVGVGERYRGNTIYF. CDR3 DNA: TGTGCCAGCAGCGTAGGAGTCGGCGAACGGTATCGGGGAAACACCATATATTTT. The chain combines TRBV9 with TRBJ1-3, with unresolved D. The CDR3 spans 18 residues. Looked up from germline, CDR1 is SGDLS and CDR2 is YYNGEE. The ends were cut back, 0 bases at V and 4 bases at J, with 20 bases in the middle.

V gene TRBV29-1 combines with J gene TRBJ2-3, with D possibly being TRBD1 (6 bases). Between the trimmed V and J ends, which lost 5 bases and 2 bases, there was a span of 11 bases. This CDR3 has 13 amino acids. The germline gives CDR1 SQVTM, CDR2 ANQGSEA. The CDR3 sequence is CSVWDTPTDTQYF. The CDR3 DNA sequence: TGCAGCGTTTGGGACACCCCCACAGATACGCAGTATTTT.

This clonotype was seen many times. The V call is TRBV7-9, the J call TRBJ1-2; 7 nucleotides agree with TRBD1. Germline V lookup: CDR1 SEHNR, CDR2 FQNEAQ (reference sequence). Trimming took 4 bases from V and 4 from J; bases not matched to a gene: 12. CDR3 length equals 16 residues. The DNA for the CDR3 is TGTGCCAGCAGCTCAGACCCCGGGACAGCCTCCTATGGCTACACCTTC. This translates into CASSSDPGTASYGYTF.

The chain employs TRBV6-2 or TRBV6-3 and TRBJ2-1; 11 bases match TRBD2. Per germline, CDR1 MNHEY and CDR2 SVGEGT. The CDR3 is 13 residues long. The ends lost 8 bases at V and 6 bases at J; junction bases unmatched: 3. The CDR3 loop is CASVGLAVNEQFF. CDR3 nucleotides: TGTGCCAGCGTGGGACTAGCGGTCAATGAGCAGTTCTTC.

By proportion, this clonotype is medium-sized. The chain combines TRBV24-1 with TRBJ1-5, with D possibly matching TRBD1 (5 bases). The length of the CDR3 is 14 residues. Between the trimmed V and J ends, which lost 2 bases and 5 bases, there was a span of 9 bases. The germline V gene has CDR1 KGHDR and CDR2 SFDVKD. The CDR3 is CATSDSDSDQPQHF. In DNA, the CDR3 is TGTGCCACCAGTGATTCCGACAGCGATCAGCCCCAGCATTTT.

In its sample, this clonotype was seen a few times. The chain uses TRBV6-1 and TRBJ1-1, with 10 bases lining up with TRBD1. This CDR3 region has 16 residues. The germline CDR1 and CDR2 sequences are MNHNS and SASEGT. V lost 6 bases, J lost 4 bases, and 11 bases stayed unmatched. The CDR3 bases are TGTGCCAGCAGCCCCCCTCTAGGACAGGGGGGCACTGAAGCTTTCTTT. Translation gives CASSPPLGQGGTEAFF.

The chain combines TRBV5-1 with TRBJ1-6, with TRBD1 matching 7 bases. CDR1 SGHRS and CDR2 YFSETQ come from the germline V gene. J lost 7 bases, V lost 3 bases, and 4 bases had no gene match. The CDR3 spans 14 residues. The CDR3 loop is CASSSRGENSPLHF. In DNA form, the CDR3 reads TGCGCCAGCAGCTCCAGGGGGGAAAATTCACCCCTCCACTTT.

There are a few counts of this clonotype. This chain links TRBV20-1 with TRBJ2-3; D possibly corresponds to TRBD2 (7 bases). Trimming removed 3 bases from V and 5 bases from J, with 18 bases in between. From germline, CDR1 is DFQATT and CDR2 SNEGSKA (reference sequence). This CDR3 contains 15 residues. CDR3 in amino acids: CSASGLGGAVDTQYF. CDR3 in DNA: TGCAGTGCTAGCGGCCTAGGGGGGGCAGTAGATACGCAGTATTTT.

This chain joins TRBV4-1 and TRBJ1-1; the D gene is possibly TRBD1 (5 bases). The CDR3 is 15 residues long. The germline V and J ends were trimmed by 4 bases and 5 bases, with 17 bases remaining between them. In germline, CDR1 is MGHRA, CDR2 YSYEKL. CDR3 in amino acids: CASSLTPGVITEAFF. The CDR3 DNA sequence: TGCGCCAGCAGCCTCACCCCGGGGGTAATTACTGAAGCTTTCTTT.

The CDR3 nucleotides are TGCGCCAGCAGCTTGAATGCCAGGGATGGCTACACCTTC. Translated, it gives CASSLNARDGYTF. The chain uses TRBV5-1 and TRBJ1-2; D possibly corresponds to TRBD1 (5 bases). Germline V gives CDR1 SGHRS, CDR2 YFSETQ. CDR3 length: 13 amino acids. With 1 base removed from V and 6 bases from J, the gap between germline ends came to 10 bases. The whole variable domain, remainder taken from reference TRBV5-1 and TRBJ1-2, is KAGVTQTPRYLIKTRGQQVTLSCSPISGHRSVSWYQQTPGQGLQFLFEYFSETQRNKGNFPGRFSGRQFSNSRSEMNVSTLELGDSALYLCASSLNARDGYTFGSGTRLTVV.